This paragraph covers one TCR beta chain sequence. Its antigen is undetermined. This record comes from a study of T cell responses to AZD1222 COVID-19 vaccine. Study-level background: Second-dose recipients at about 4 or about 12 weeks were treated as one pooled group.

General study results and limits: Researchers report vaccine-associated CD4 TCRs spanning spike, with dominance at 160-218 and 743-854. Baseline serology detected seropositivity in only 5 to 7 AZD1222 recipients. Recipients of two AZD1222 doses showed rising Spike-specific TCR breadth and depth.

The repertoire was sequenced with immunoSEQ multiplex PCR; TCRdb's copy has only in-frame clones and lacks some. The sample comprises roughly 120,000 clones, about 87% of which are singletons, and under 4.5% rests with the top ten. The length of the CDR3 is 14 residues. Trimming took off 0 bases at V and 2 bases at J, with 10 bases between the two ends. Germline V gives CDR1 SQVTM, CDR2 ANQGSEA. The input for sequencing was peripheral blood, taken on day 0 of AZD1222 vaccination. This clonotype was sampled from an adult in good health. The chain carries TRBV29-1 and TRBJ1-2; D unclear. CDR3 loop: CSVEDSVRNYGYTF. CDR3 nucleotide sequence: TGCAGCGTTGAAGATTCGGTCAGAAACTATGGCTACACCTTC.